A single sample gave rise to the 27 T cell receptor beta chains below, sequenced in a study of T-cell memory formation after mild COVID-19. One entry per CDR3 protein, called by TCRdb with MiXCR from the 5' RACE reads. The sample includes approximately 230,000 distinct CDR3 sequences, roughly 15% of them seen just once. The specimen sequenced was PBMCs or a T cell subset sorted from them (not recorded which). The receptors were sampled from a young man who had mild COVID-19 (a few samples of this study predate the infection). Cell type and time point are not known.

This sequence joins TRBV20-1 and TRBJ1-1; TRBD1 matches 7 bases. Germline CDR1 and CDR2: DFQATT and SNEGSKA (reference sequence). V was clipped by 2 bases and J by 14 bases; unmatched bases: 11. The CDR3 spans 12 residues. DNA of the CDR3: TGCAGTGCTAGACCTGACAGGGTATCGGGCTTCTTT. It yields the protein CSARPDRVSGFF.

There are many counts of this clonotype. J is TRBJ2-7 and V is TRBV12-3 or TRBV12-4, with TRBD2 matching over 7 bases. The CDR3 spans 14 residues. With V trimmed by 3 bases and J by 3 bases, 5 bases remained unmatched. CDR3 protein: CASSFAGGGYEQYF. CDR3 in DNA: TGTGCCAGCAGTTTCGCGGGCGGGGGCTACGAGCAGTACTTC.

The chain employs TRBV7-6 and TRBJ1-5; no reliable D call. V was clipped by 2 bases and J by 7 bases, with 9 bases between them. Germline loops: CDR1 SGHVS, CDR2 FNYEAQ. This CDR3 has 13 amino acids. The CDR3 DNA sequence: TGTGCCAGCAGCTTAAGTAACGGCCAGCCCCAGCATTTT. Protein: CASSLSNGQPQHF.

The chain is built from TRBV4-3 and TRBJ1-6, with 7 positions matching TRBD1. This CDR3 contains 17 residues. The ends lost 1 base at V and 7 bases at J; junction bases unmatched: 10. Germline values: CDR1 LGHNA, CDR2 YSLEER. The CDR3 nucleotides read TGCGCCAGCAGCCAAGGGGGGGCCCGGGACAGAAATTCACCCCTCCACTTT. Translation gives CASSQGGARDRNSPLHF.

This chain connects TRBV6-2 or TRBV6-3 to TRBJ2-6; D not certain. This CDR3 is 15 amino acids long. Germline V lookup: CDR1 MNHEY, CDR2 SVGEGT. V lost 3 bases, J lost 0 bases, and 6 bases lay in between. CDR3 sequence (DNA): TGTGCCAGCAGTTATCCCGACTCTGGGGCCAACGTCCTGACTTTC. Translation gives CASSYPDSGANVLTF.

This sequence joins TRBV7-2 and TRBJ1-1, with D possibly TRBD1 on 5 matching bases. CDR3 length: 15 residues. Germline CDR1 reads SGHTA; CDR2 reads FQGNSA. V shed 5 bases and J shed 1 base, with 14 bases lying between them. The CDR3 is CASSLGGVTNTEAFF. CDR3 sequence (DNA): TGTGCCAGCAGCCTGGGAGGGGTTACGAACACTGAAGCTTTCTTT.

This clonotype was seen a handful of times. The chain joins TRBV30 to TRBJ2-4, with D possibly TRBD2 on 6 matching bases. The germline CDR1 and CDR2 sequences are GTSNPN and SVGIG (reference sequence). The CDR3 covers 15 residues. V lost 0 bases to trimming and J lost 0 bases, with 9 bases between them. The CDR3 sequence: CAWSVGGSAKNIQYF. In nucleotides, the CDR3 is TGTGCCTGGAGTGTAGGAGGGTCAGCCAAAAACATTCAGTACTTC. The full variable domain, its missing parts supplied by reference TRBV30 and TRBJ2-4, is SQTIHQWPATLVQPVGSPLSLECTVEGTSNPNLYWYRQAAGRGLQLLFYSVGIGQISSEVPQNLSASRPQDRQFILSSKKLLLSDSGFYLCAWSVGGSAKNIQYFGAGTRLSVL.

This clonotype appeared a few times. This chain's CDR3 is CASSRRGPVPDTQYF. The CDR3 DNA is TGCGCCAGCAGCCGGAGGGGGCCGGTTCCTGATACGCAGTATTTT. The rearrangement links TRBV5-1 to TRBJ2-3, with D tentatively TRBD1 (7 bases). Trimming removed 4 bases at V and 6 bases at J, with 18 bases between. Germline loops: CDR1 SGHRS, CDR2 YFSETQ. The CDR3 runs to 15 residues.

This clonotype was seen only a few times. The chain has TRBV4-3 and TRBJ1-1, with D perhaps TRBD1 (6 bases). CDR1 is LGHNA, CDR2 YSLEER, per germline. This CDR3 comprises 13 residues. Trimming removed 0 bases at V and 6 bases at J, with 8 bases between. CDR3 sequence (DNA): TGCGCCAGCAGCCAAGATAGGGGGGCTGAAGCTTTCTTT. This sequence encodes CASSQDRGAEAFF.

This clonotype was seen more than once but under ten times. V usage is TRBV24-1 and J usage is TRBJ1-2, with TRBD1 matching over 9 bases. This CDR3 is 13 amino acids long. Per the germline V gene, CDR1 is KGHDR and CDR2 is SFDVKD. Trimming at V came to 4 bases and at J to 7 bases, leaving 3 bases not matched to a gene. As DNA, the CDR3 is TGTGCCACCAGTGAGGGACAGGGACTTGGCTACACCTTC. This sequence encodes CATSEGQGLGYTF.

The sample holds a few counts of this clonotype. The chain joins TRBV5-4 to TRBJ2-3; tentatively, D is TRBD2 (5 bases). V was shortened by 4 bases and J by 6 bases, with 21 bases between the two germline ends. Per the germline V gene, CDR1 is SGHNT and CDR2 is YYREEE (reference sequence). This CDR3 has 16 residues. The CDR3 nucleotides read TGTGCCAGCAGCCCGTCTTTGGGAAGCGGTTCGGATACGCAGTATTTT. Amino acids: CASSPSLGSGSDTQYF.

The V gene is TRBV4-3, the J gene TRBJ1-4, with a possible D match to TRBD1 (6 bases). Germline V gives CDR1 LGHNA, CDR2 YSLEER. Trimming removed 4 bases from V and 0 bases from J, with 6 bases in between. The CDR3 has 14 residues. The CDR3 coding sequence is TGCGCCAGCAGCCGGGACACAACTAATGAAAAACTGTTTTTT. As protein: CASSRDTTNEKLFF.

In its sample, this clonotype was seen many times. The V and J genes are TRBV18 and TRBJ1-2, with D uncertain. The V end was cut by 1 base, the J end by 0 bases, with 21 bases between. The V gene's germline CDR1 is KGHSH and CDR2 LQKENI. The CDR3 is made up of 19 amino acids. In DNA form, the CDR3 reads TGTGCCAGCTCACCACTACCCCCGGCAAGAGACCTTTCTAACTATGGCTACACCTTC. Its protein product is CASSPLPPARDLSNYGYTF.

This clonotype was detected only a few times. The V and J genes are TRBV5-1 and TRBJ1-2, with TRBD1 matching 9 bases. Germline loops: CDR1 SGHRS, CDR2 YFSETQ. The V and J ends lost 4 bases and 6 bases, in that order; junction bases with no gene match: 10. CDR3 size: 15 residues. This chain's CDR3 is CASSRDTGGANGYTF. DNA of the CDR3: TGCGCCAGCAGCCGCGACACAGGGGGCGCGAATGGCTACACCTTC.

The gene calls are TRBV6-2 or TRBV6-3 and TRBJ2-2; D possibly corresponds to TRBD2 (5 bases). V lost 8 bases to trimming and J lost 1 base, with 11 bases between them. The CDR3 extends over 14 amino acids. Germline loops: CDR1 MNHEY, CDR2 SVGEGT. The chain's CDR3 is CASGGPRNTGELFF. CDR3 sequence (DNA): TGTGCCAGCGGCGGGCCAAGGAACACCGGGGAGCTGTTTTTT.

This chain uses TRBV10-2 with TRBJ2-7; D is perhaps TRBD2 (6 bases). Germline V CDR1 and CDR2: WSHSY, SAAADI. V lost 5 bases to trimming and J lost 1 base, with 15 bases between them. This CDR3 region has 15 residues. The CDR3 DNA reads TGCGCCAGCAGTTCGGACGGGGGTGGATCCTACGAGCAGTACTTC. Translating it yields CASSSDGGGSYEQYF.

The chain couples TRBV30 to TRBJ1-2; 7 nucleotides match TRBD1. Germline lookup yields CDR1 GTSNPN and CDR2 SVGIG (reference sequence). The CDR3 sequence is 14 residues long. The trim removed 4 bases at V and 0 bases at J, leaving 5 bases unmatched. The CDR3 region has the DNA TGTGCCTGGACAGAGGGGGCAACTAACTATGGCTACACCTTC. This translates into CAWTEGATNYGYTF.

The chain uses TRBV6-5 and TRBJ1-3; D uncertain. The CDR3 is 16 amino acids. V was clipped by 0 bases and J by 4 bases, with 13 bases between them. Germline-derived CDR1 and CDR2 are MNHEY and SVGAGI. In DNA, the CDR3 is TGTGCCAGCAGTTACTCCTTGCCCGAGGGAGGAAACACCATATATTTT. The encoded protein is CASSYSLPEGGNTIYF.

This clonotype has just a few counts. The DNA of the CDR3 is TGTGCCAGCAGGCCGAGTATGACAGGGGGTGGCTACACCTTC. Translated, it gives CASRPSMTGGGYTF. The chain combines TRBV28 with TRBJ1-2, with TRBD1 matching over 9 bases. Germline CDR1 and CDR2: MDHEN and SYDVKM. CDR3 length: 14 residues. Trimming took 6 bases from V and 7 from J; bases not matched to a gene: 9.

This clonotype was observed many times. This chain links TRBV20-1 with TRBJ2-7, with D perhaps matching TRBD2 (6 bases). V was pared by 6 bases and J by 3 bases, with 12 bases between. Germline CDR1 reads DFQATT; CDR2 reads SNEGSKA (reference sequence). This CDR3 is 12 amino acids long. In DNA, the CDR3 is TGCAGTGCCCGGGACTGGCTCTACGAGCAGTACTTC. Encoded protein: CSARDWLYEQYF.

There are a few counts of this clonotype. The chain is built from TRBV9 and TRBJ1-1; 9 nucleotides align to TRBD1. This CDR3 has 14 residues. The J segment lost 5 bases and the V segment lost 3 bases, leaving 5 bases of the junction unmatched. Germline CDR1 and CDR2: SGDLS and YYNGEE. CDR3 coding DNA: TGTGCCAGCAGCGAACGGACAGGGGTTACTGAAGCTTTCTTT. This codes for CASSERTGVTEAFF.

This clonotype has only a few counts. The genes are TRBV5-6 and TRBJ1-2; D ambiguous. Germline V lookup: CDR1 SGHDT, CDR2 YYEEEE. There are 15 residues in the CDR3. V lost 0 bases, J lost 0 bases, and 9 bases lay in between. In DNA form, the CDR3 reads TGTGCCAGCAGCTTGGTCGCAGGAGCTAACTATGGCTACACCTTC. Translated: CASSLVAGANYGYTF.

This clonotype has a handful of counts. The rearrangement uses TRBV28 and TRBJ1-1; no clear D gene. CDR3 length equals 10 residues. Germline CDR1 and CDR2: MDHEN and SYDVKM. Between the trimmed V and J ends, which lost 10 bases and 6 bases, there was a span of 9 bases. CDR3 DNA sequence: TGTGCCACCGTTAAGGCTGAAGCTTTCTTT. The encoded protein is CATVKAEAFF. The whole variable domain, remainder taken from reference TRBV28 and TRBJ1-1, is DVKVTQSSRYLVKRTGEKVFLECVQDMDHENMFWYRQDPGLGLRLIYFSYDVKMKEKGDIPEGYSVSREKKERFSLILESASTNQTSMYLCATVKAEAFFGQGTRLTVV.

The chain links TRBV12-3 or TRBV12-4 to TRBJ1-5; weak D call: TRBD1 (5 bases). V lost 5 bases and J 6 bases, leaving 11 bases between the germline ends. This CDR3 contains 13 residues. CDR3 sequence: CASSGRGTQPQHF. The DNA of the CDR3 is TGTGCCAGCAGTGGACGGGGGACTCAGCCCCAGCATTTT.

The chain carries TRBV20-1 and TRBJ2-5; D is possibly TRBD2 (7 bases). Germline V lookup: CDR1 DFQATT, CDR2 SNEGSKA (reference sequence). The ends were cut back, 6 bases at V and 5 bases at J, with 22 bases in the middle. This CDR3 has 15 residues. The CDR3 DNA reads TGCAGTGCCGGCCCGGGTCGGGGGGCTCGGGAGACCCAGTACTTC. Residues: CSAGPGRGARETQYF.

This clonotype was counted at least ten times. The chain links TRBV12-3 or TRBV12-4 to TRBJ2-3; the D gene is possibly TRBD2 (5 bases). The CDR3 has 13 amino acids. V was cut by 3 bases and J by 5 bases, with 9 bases left in between. The CDR3 is CASSLGAVDTQYF. The CDR3 nucleotides are TGTGCCAGCAGTTTGGGAGCGGTAGATACGCAGTATTTT.

The gene calls are TRBV11-2 and TRBJ2-3, with unresolved D. CDR1 and CDR2 (germline): SGHAT, FQNNGV. Trimming pared 5 bases from V and 4 bases from J, leaving 10 bases between. The CDR3 extends over 13 amino acids. For the CDR3, the DNA is TGTGCCAGCAGCGTGGGGTTGCCAGATACGCAGTATTTT. Its protein product is CASSVGLPDTQYF.